This T cell receptor (beta chain) was identified during a study of T cell responses to AZD1222 COVID-19 vaccine. Overall study findings and caveats: Dominant CD4 TCR responses targeted spike regions 160-218 and 743-854.

Clones were read by immunoSEQ multiplex PCR, and TCRdb kept only the in-frame ones, dropping some. The sample holds around 150,000 clones, approximately 90% seen once. V was pared by 0 bases and J by 5 bases, with 14 bases between. There are 16 residues in the CDR3. Germline V gene data show CDR1 as MNHEY and CDR2 as SVGEGT. About this clone: As yet, its antigen is unknown.

V is TRBV6-2 or TRBV6-3 and J is TRBJ1-3; perhaps TRBD1 as D (6 bases). The TCR comes from an adult in good health. The sequenced sample was peripheral blood, obtained on day 0 of AZD1222 vaccination. The CDR3 protein is CASSYSRNWDRNTIYF. Written as DNA, the CDR3 is TGTGCCAGCAGTTACTCGAGGAATTGGGACAGAAACACCATATATTTT.